This TCR beta chain is drawn from a study of CD8+ T cells in alopecia areata. Overall study findings and caveats: Scalp sequencing captures resident alphabeta T cells of normal skin too. Mouse data revealed clearer TCR sharing than patient data did, a gap possibly tied to HLA.

For this clone: Its specificity is unknown.

Noted treatment: oral pan-JAK inhibitor, 5-10 mg twice daily. Following extraction, RNA underwent reverse transcription to cDNA, which served as the sequencing template. The assay was immunoSEQ multiplex PCR, and TCRdb's table has in-frame clones only and misses some. The sample gives approximately 200,000 clones, nearly 60% of which show up once; about 5.5% is in the top ten. The CDR3 is 16 amino acids. The trim removed 0 bases at V and 5 bases at J, leaving 8 bases unmatched. From germline, CDR1 is SGHRS and CDR2 YFSETQ. The gene calls are TRBV5-1 and TRBJ2-7; 10 bases line up with TRBD2. This sequence was found in a human donor with alopecia areata. The sample consisted of CD4+ T cells sorted from blood, taken at week 24, from a patient treated with tofacitinib. The CDR3, as DNA: TGCGCCAGCAGCTTGGAGAGTAGCGGGAGGACCAACGAGCAGTACTTC. As protein: CASSLESSGRTNEQYF.